This TCR beta chain derives from a study of T cell repertoires in cytomegalovirus infection. J lost 6 bases, V lost 1 base, and 2 bases had no gene match. The CDR3 has 16 residues. Germline V gives CDR1 LGHNA, CDR2 YSLEER. TCRdb processed the reads anew with MiXCR; each CDR3 protein has one entry. The sample contains about 480,000 distinct CDR3 sequences, 30% to 35% of which appear only once. Note on this clonotype: What it binds is not known.

The study's findings and limits: The study identified carriers of CMV plus the relevant HLA from cumulative public TCR beta family frequency.

The source material was cultured PBMCs, sampled from culture after CMV antigen stimulation. The origin of this receptor is a human donor in good health (CMV status not recorded). Some clones in this sample may be carry-over from other donors' samples. The chain has TRBV4-3 and TRBJ2-1, with 14 bases matching TRBD2. CDR3 sequence reads: CASSQGGLAGANEQFF. CDR3 nucleotide sequence: TGCGCCAGCAGCCAAGGGGGACTAGCGGGAGCCAATGAGCAGTTCTTC.